Reported below is one T cell receptor beta chain. Its antigen is still unknown. Density gradient separation was used to isolate peripheral blood mononuclear cells from buffy coats of healthy donors. In the study, total CD8+ T cells were enriched by negative magnetic separation with EasySep or MojoSort CD8+ T cell isolation kits. An RNeasy Mini Kit was used to extract total RNA from duplicate vials of 150,000 sorted CD8+ T cells per subset. The PBMCs were used either fresh or after being cryopreserved in fetal bovine serum with about 10% DMSO. Fluorescence-activated cell sorting on a FACSAria III was used to sort the CD8+ T cell subsets to purity. This record comes from a study of human CD8 memory T cell subsets (TCRdb year 2020). Context from the whole study: TCRbeta repertoires of stem-like (TSTEM), progenitor exhausted-like (TPEX) and effector memory CD8+ T cell subsets were compared to assess their clonal relationships. Five to seven donors each provided TSTEM, TPEX and effector memory subsets, from which TCRbeta repertoires were obtained.

Taken from cysteine to phenylalanine, the CDR3 has 15 residues. DNA is not on record. As encoded in the germline V gene, CDR1 is SGHDN while CDR2 is FVKESK. Findings and caveats that apply to the study as a whole: Only TCRbeta chains were sequenced, and the repertoire comparisons were based on more than 5 donors and tested using paired t-tests with Bonferroni correction. Normalized Shannon-Wiener diversity was similarly high in TSTEM and TPEX subsets, while effector memory subsets were less diverse by comparison. Greater repertoire diversity in TSTEM than in TPEX subsets was suggested by Chao1 estimates, potentially reflecting a broader range of specificities. Clonotypes were shared with effector memory cells by both stem-like subsets, but only minimal overlap was found between TSTEM and TPEX repertoires, suggesting distinct antigen spectra.

A Human TCR Profiling Kit was used to prepare UMI-labeled 5' RACE TCRbeta libraries. Every TCRbeta library was prepared in parallel with an identical number of PCR cycles. In the source study's methods: The number of functional CDR3beta clonotypes in each TCRbeta library ranged from roughly 2,800 to 20,000. UMI extraction and consensus assembly used MIGEC 1.2.9, requiring at least three reads per UMI. In-frame CDR3beta repertoires were extracted with MiXCR 3.0.3. After each sample was downsampled to 42,000 randomly selected UMIs, diversity metrics were computed in VDJtools 1.2.1. For each sample pair, the repertoire overlap metrics D, R and F2 were calculated in VDJtools using the top 3,000 clones. Reads reprocessed by TCRdb are summarized as one entry per CDR3 protein sequence, and DNA is absent. These V and J calls are TCRdb output, not the study's own analysis. The sample table holds under 20,000 distinct CDR3 sequences. Of the sample, 5.4% falls within the top ten clones.

The sample comprised CD8+ T cells from PBMCs. In this chain, TRBV14 is recombined with TRBJ2-7; no DNA is available, so the TRBD2 call from TCRdb remains unchecked. This TCR derives from a human donor in good health. CDR3 sequence: CASSQGLGSSYEQYF.